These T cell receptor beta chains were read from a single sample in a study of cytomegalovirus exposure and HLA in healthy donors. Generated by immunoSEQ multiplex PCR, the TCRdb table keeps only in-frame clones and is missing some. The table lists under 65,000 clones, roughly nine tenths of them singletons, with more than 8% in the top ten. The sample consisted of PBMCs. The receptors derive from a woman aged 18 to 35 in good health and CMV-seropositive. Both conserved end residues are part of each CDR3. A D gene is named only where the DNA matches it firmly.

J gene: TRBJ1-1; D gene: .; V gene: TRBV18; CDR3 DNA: TGTGCCAGCTCACCACCGTCTAGACAGCGTGAAGCTTTCTTT; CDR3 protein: CASSPPSRQREAFF
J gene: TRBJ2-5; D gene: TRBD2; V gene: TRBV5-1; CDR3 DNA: TGCGCCAGCAGCTTTGGACTAGCGGGGGGAGAGACCCAGTACTTC; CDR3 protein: CASSFGLAGGETQYF
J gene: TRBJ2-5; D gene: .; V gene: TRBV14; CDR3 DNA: TGTGCCAGCAGCCAATCGAGGGTCTTCTTTCAAGAGACCCAGTACTTC; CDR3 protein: CASSQSRVFFQETQYF
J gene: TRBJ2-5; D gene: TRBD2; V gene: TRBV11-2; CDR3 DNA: TGTGCCAGCAGCTTCCGGGGGGGCCGTCTTGAAGAGACCCAGTACTTC; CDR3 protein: CASSFRGGRLEETQYF
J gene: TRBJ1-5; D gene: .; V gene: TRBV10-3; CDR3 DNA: TGTGCCATCAGTGATATGGCCGGGGAGCCCCAGCATTTT; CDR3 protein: CAISDMAGEPQHF
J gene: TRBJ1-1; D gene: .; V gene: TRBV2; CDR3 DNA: TGTGCCAGCAGTGAAAGCAGGTCGAACACTGAAGCTTTCTTT; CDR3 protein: CASSESRSNTEAFF
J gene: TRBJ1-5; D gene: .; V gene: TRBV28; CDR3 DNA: TGTGCCAGCAGCCCCCCAAGCCAGCCCCAGCATTTT; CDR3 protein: CASSPPSQPQHF
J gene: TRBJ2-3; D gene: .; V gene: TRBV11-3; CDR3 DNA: TGTGCCAGCAGCTTTGGGGGGAAGGGAGATACGCAGTATTTT; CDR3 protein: CASSFGGKGDTQYF
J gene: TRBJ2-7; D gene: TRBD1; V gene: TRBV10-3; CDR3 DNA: TGTGCCATCGGTCAGGGGGCCACCTACGAGCAGTACTTC; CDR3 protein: CAIGQGATYEQYF
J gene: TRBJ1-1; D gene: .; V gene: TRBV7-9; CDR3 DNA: TGTGCCAGCAGTGCATTAGGGGGAGTTAACACTGAAGCTTTCTTT; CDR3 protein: CASSALGGVNTEAFF
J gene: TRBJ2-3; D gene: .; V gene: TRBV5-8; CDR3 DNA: TGTGCCAGCAGGCTATCGGTGGCGCAGTATTTT; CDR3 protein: CASRLSVAQYF
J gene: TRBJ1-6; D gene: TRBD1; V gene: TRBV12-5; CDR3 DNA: TGTGCTAGTGGTCCCCAGGACAGGGTTGTTTCACCCCTCCACTTT; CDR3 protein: CASGPQDRVVSPLHF
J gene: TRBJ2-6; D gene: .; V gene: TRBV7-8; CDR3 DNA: TGTGCCAGCAGCCGGGGGATCTCTGGGGCCAACGTCCTGACTTTC; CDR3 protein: CASSRGISGANVLTF
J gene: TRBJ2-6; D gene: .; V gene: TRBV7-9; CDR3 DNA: TGTGCCAGCAGCTTAGATCCCAACTCTGGGGCCAACGTCCTGACTTTC; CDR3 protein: CASSLDPNSGANVLTF
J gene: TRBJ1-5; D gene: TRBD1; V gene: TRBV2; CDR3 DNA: TGTGCCAGCTCAGGGAAGGCCTTAGACAGGGGCAAAGGCAATCAGCCCCAGCATTTT; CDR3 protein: CASSGKALDRGKGNQPQHF
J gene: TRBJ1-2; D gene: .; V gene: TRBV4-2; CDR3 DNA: TGTGCCAGCAGCCAAGGGGTCCCCAGGGAAGCTAACTATGGCTACACCTTC; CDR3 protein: CASSQGVPREANYGYTF
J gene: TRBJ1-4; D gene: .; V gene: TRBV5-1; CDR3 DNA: TGCGCCAGCAGTTTGGACAGCTCCGATGAAAAACTGTTTTTT; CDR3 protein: CASSLDSSDEKLFF
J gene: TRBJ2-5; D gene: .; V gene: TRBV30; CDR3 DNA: TGTGCCTGGAGTGTAGGAGGGGCCCAAGAGACCCAGTACTTC; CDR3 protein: CAWSVGGAQETQYF
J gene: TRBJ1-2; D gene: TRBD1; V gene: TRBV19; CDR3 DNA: TGTGCCAGTAGTGCTCCGGGACAGATATATGGCTACACCTTC; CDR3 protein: CASSAPGQIYGYTF
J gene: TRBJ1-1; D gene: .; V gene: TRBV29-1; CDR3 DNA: TGCAGCGCCTCGAACACTGAAGCTTTCTTT; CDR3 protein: CSASNTEAFF
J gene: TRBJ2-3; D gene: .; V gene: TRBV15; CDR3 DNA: TGTGCCACCAGCAGAGATACAGGTTCCGGAGCAGATACGCAGTATTTT; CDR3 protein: CATSRDTGSGADTQYF
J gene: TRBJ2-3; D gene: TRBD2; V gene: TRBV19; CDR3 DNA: TGTGCCAGTAGTATGGAAACGGGGGGAAGCACAGATACGCAGTATTTT; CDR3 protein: CASSMETGGSTDTQYF
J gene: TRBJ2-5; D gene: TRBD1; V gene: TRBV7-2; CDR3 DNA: TGTGCCAGCAGCCCAGACAGGGCCCGAGAGACCCAGTACTTC; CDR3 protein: CASSPDRARETQYF
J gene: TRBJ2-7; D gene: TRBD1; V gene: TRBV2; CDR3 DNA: TGTGCCAGCAGTGTACAGGGGGGCGAGCAGTACTTC; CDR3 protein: CASSVQGGEQYF
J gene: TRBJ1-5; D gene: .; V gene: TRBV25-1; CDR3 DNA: TGTGCCAGCAGTGCGGGGCAGGGGAGCAATCAGCCCCAGCATTTT; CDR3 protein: CASSAGQGSNQPQHF